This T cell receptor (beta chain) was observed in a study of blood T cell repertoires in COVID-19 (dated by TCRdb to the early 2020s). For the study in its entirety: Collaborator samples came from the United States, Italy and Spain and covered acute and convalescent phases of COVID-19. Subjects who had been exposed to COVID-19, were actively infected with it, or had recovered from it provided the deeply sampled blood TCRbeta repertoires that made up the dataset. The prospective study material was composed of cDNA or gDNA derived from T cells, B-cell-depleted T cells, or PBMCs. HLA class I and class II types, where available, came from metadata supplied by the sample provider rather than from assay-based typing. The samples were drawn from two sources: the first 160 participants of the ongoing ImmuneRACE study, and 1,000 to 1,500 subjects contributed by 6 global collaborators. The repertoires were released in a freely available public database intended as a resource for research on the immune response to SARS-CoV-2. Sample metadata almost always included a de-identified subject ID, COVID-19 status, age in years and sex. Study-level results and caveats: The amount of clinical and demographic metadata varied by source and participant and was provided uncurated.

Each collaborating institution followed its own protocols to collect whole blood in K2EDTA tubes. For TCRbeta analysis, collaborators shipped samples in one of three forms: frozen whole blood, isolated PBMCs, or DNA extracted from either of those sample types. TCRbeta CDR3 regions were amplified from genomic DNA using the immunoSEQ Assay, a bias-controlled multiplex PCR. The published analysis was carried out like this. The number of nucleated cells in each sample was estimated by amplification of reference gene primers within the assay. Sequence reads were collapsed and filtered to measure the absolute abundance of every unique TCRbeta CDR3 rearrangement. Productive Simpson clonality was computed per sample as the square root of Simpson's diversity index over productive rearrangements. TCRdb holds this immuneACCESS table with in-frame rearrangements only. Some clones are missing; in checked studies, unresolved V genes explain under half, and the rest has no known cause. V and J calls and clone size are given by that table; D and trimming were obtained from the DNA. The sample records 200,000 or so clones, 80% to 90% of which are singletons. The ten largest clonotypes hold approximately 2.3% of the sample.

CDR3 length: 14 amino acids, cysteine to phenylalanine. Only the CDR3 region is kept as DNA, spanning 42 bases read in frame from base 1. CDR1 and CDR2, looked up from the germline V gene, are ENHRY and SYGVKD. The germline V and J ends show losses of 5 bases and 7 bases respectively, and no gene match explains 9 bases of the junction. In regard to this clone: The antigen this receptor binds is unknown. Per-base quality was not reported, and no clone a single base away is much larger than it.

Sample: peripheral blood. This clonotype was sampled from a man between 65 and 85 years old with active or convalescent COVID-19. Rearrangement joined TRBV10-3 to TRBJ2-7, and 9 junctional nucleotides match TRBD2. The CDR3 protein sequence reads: CAISTLAGEHEQYF. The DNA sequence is TGTGCCATCAGTACACTAGCGGGTGAACATGAGCAGTACTTC.